Shown below are 12 T cell receptor beta chains from a single sample sequenced in a study of T cells in Graves' hyperthyroidism and ophthalmopathy (dated by TCRdb to about 2019). The library was produced with multiplex PCR. Sequencing was performed on an Illumina HiSeq 2000. The TCR beta CDR3 regions were amplified from RNA transcripts. The first round of RT-PCR for the TCR CDR3 was performed with the HTBI primer set and the Qiagen OneStep RT-PCR kit. TCRdb trimmed the raw reads at Q25, called clones with MiXCR and kept productive beta chains. When rows share a CDR3 protein, they turn into one entry using the most common DNA and genes. This sample holds some 490,000 distinct CDR3 sequences; under 25% were observed only once. Under 55% of the sample rests with the top ten. The sequenced sample was blood. These receptors were collected from a woman in her 70s with Graves' ophthalmopathy.

This clonotype was seen many times. This sequence joins TRBV10-2 and TRBJ1-1, with D tentatively TRBD1 (5 bases). This CDR3 has 17 amino acids. The germline gives CDR1 WSHSY, CDR2 SAAADI. V lost 4 bases, J lost 1 base, and 19 bases lay in between. CDR3 nucleotides: TGCGCCAGCAGTGGGGGCGGAAGGCTTCTTACGAACACTGAAGCTTTCTTT. Protein sequence: CASSGGGRLLTNTEAFF.

The V gene is TRBV28, the J gene TRBJ2-1, with 7 bases identical to TRBD2. With V trimmed by 4 bases and J by 5 bases, 20 bases remained unmatched. The CDR3 contains 19 residues. Per germline, CDR1 MDHEN and CDR2 SYDVKM. The CDR3 loop reads CASSWDVNFDAGVNNEQFF. CDR3 nucleotide sequence: TGTGCCAGCAGTTGGGACGTCAACTTCGACGCGGGAGTGAACAATGAGCAGTTCTTC.

This clonotype has just a few counts. The chain is built from TRBV6-1 and TRBJ2-1; a possible D gene is TRBD2 (6 bases). The germline gives CDR1 MNHNS, CDR2 SASEGT. The V end was cut by 6 bases, the J end by 4 bases, with 19 bases between. The CDR3 covers 16 residues. The CDR3 sequence is CASRLRGGTSYNEQFF. CDR3 in DNA: TGTGCCAGCAGACTCCGTGGCGGGACTTCGTACAATGAGCAGTTCTTC.

The V gene is TRBV5-1, the J gene TRBJ2-3, with 12 bases identical to TRBD1. With 0 bases clipped from V and 4 bases from J, the junction kept 3 bases outside the gene matches. The germline V gene encodes CDR1 SGHRS and CDR2 YFSETQ. The CDR3 length is 16 residues. For the CDR3, the DNA is TGCGCCAGCAGCTTGGAAGGGACAGGGGGCCCAGATACGCAGTATTTT. Amino acid sequence: CASSLEGTGGPDTQYF.

This clonotype has only one observation. The rearrangement uses TRBV20-1 and TRBJ1-5; D remains ambiguous. In germline, CDR1 is DFQATT, CDR2 SNEGSKA (reference sequence). The CDR3 totals 15 residues. The V gene lost 6 bases and the J gene lost 1 base, with 16 bases spanning the gap. The CDR3 nucleotides read TGCAGTGCAATGGTTGATGCGGGGAGCAATCAGCCCCAGCATTTT. Translating it yields CSAMVDAGSNQPQHF.

This clonotype was picked up many times. The chain recombines TRBV28 with TRBJ1-1, with D unresolved. Trimming cost V 6 bases and J 1 base, with 12 bases left between them. From germline, CDR1 is MDHEN and CDR2 SYDVKM. The CDR3 contains 14 residues. The CDR3 DNA follows: TGTGCCAGCAGAGTCGCAACATCGAACACTGAAGCTTTCTTT. Protein: CASRVATSNTEAFF.

The J gene is TRBJ1-1, the V gene TRBV15; 7 nucleotides agree with TRBD1. Germline-derived CDR1 and CDR2 are LNHNV and YYDKDF (reference sequence). With 2 bases clipped from V and 4 bases from J, the junction kept 10 bases outside the gene matches. The CDR3 is 16 amino acids. CDR3 sequence (DNA): TGTGCCACCAGCAGAACGACAGGGTCGGGAGCCACTGAAGCTTTCTTT. This sequence encodes CATSRTTGSGATEAFF.

On this clonotype itself: The junction differs from germline at one of its ends, possibly a read error. This sequence joins TRBV5-1 and TRBJ1-1; D gene uncertain. Germline V lookup: CDR1 SGHRS, CDR2 YFSETQ. This CDR3 comprises 14 residues. For the CDR3, the DNA is TGCGCCAGCAGCTTGGGTACGGTGAACACTGAAACTTTCTTT. Amino acid sequence: CASSLGTVNTETFF.

The chain recombines TRBV27 with TRBJ2-3; TRBD2 matches 7 bases. This CDR3 spans 13 amino acids. V gave up 3 bases and J gave up 4 bases; unmatched junction bases: 1. In germline, CDR1 is MNHEY, CDR2 SMNVEV (reference sequence). CDR3: CASSFLAADTQYF. The CDR3 bases are TGTGCCAGCAGTTTCCTAGCGGCAGATACGCAGTATTTT.

The gene calls are TRBV5-8 and TRBJ2-1; 7 bases are shared with TRBD1. The ends lost 4 bases at V and 5 bases at J; junction bases unmatched: 6. The CDR3 sequence is 14 residues long. Looked up from germline, CDR1 is SGHTS and CDR2 is YDEGEE. Here the CDR3 reads CASSGTEANNEQFF. The CDR3 bases are TGTGCCAGCAGCGGGACAGAGGCCAACAATGAGCAGTTCTTC.

The chain recombines TRBV19 with TRBJ2-6; D not resolved. Trimming cost V 0 bases and J 0 bases, with 6 bases left between them. Germline CDR1 reads LNHDA; CDR2 reads SQIVND (reference sequence). The CDR3 is 16 residues long. CDR3: CASSIDKFSGANVLTF. CDR3 nucleotides: TGTGCCAGTAGTATAGATAAGTTCTCTGGGGCCAACGTCCTGACTTTC.

This clonotype was observed a handful of times. DNA of the CDR3: TGTGCCAGCAGTTACTCGACAGGAATGAACACTGAAGCTTTCTTT. Translating it yields CASSYSTGMNTEAFF. The chain links TRBV6-6 to TRBJ1-1; D is possibly TRBD1 (6 bases). CDR1 and CDR2 (germline): MNHNY, SVGAGI (reference sequence). V lost 0 bases, J lost 0 bases, and 8 bases lay in between. This CDR3 has 15 residues.